The clone carrying this TCR beta chain is a singleton in its sample. Only in-frame clones appear in the TCRdb table, and some are missing; sequencing was by immunoSEQ multiplex PCR. The sample has around 69,000 clones; roughly 90% are singletons. The data derive from a study of technical replicates of blood from a handful of donors. V dropped 7 bases and J dropped 5 bases, with 8 bases sitting between them. Germline V gives CDR1 MDHEN, CDR2 SYDVKM. The CDR3 runs to 11 residues. The chain joins TRBV28 to TRBJ1-1; D uncertain. The specimen sequenced was PBMCs. This clonotype was obtained from a human donor in good health. Some clones in this sample may be carry-over from other donors' samples. The CDR3 bases are TGTGCCAGCAACCTCGGGACTGAAGCTTTCTTT. Its protein product is CASNLGTEAFF.